Included here is one T cell receptor (beta chain) sequence, with context. Its antigen remains unidentified. Researchers ran the PCR with 60 Vbeta and 13 Jbeta primers. Data came from immunoSEQ multiplex PCR; TCRdb stores just in-frame clones and leaves some out. The table lists tens of thousands of clones. The data derive from a study of cytomegalovirus exposure and HLA in healthy donors. Study-wide points: A few chains linked to CMV were shown in vitro to be specific for CMV antigens.

This CDR3 comprises 21 residues. The V gene end was trimmed by 6 bases and the J gene end by 1 base; junction bases not matched to a gene: 25. CDR1 and CDR2 (germline): SGHVS, FQNEAQ. The clonotype was recovered from a female donor in good health and CMV-seronegative. The chain links TRBV7-8 to TRBJ2-7; 9 nucleotides match TRBD1. What was sequenced was PBMCs. The CDR3: CASSSPRPRTGDYTPSYEQYF. CDR3 in DNA: TGTGCCAGCAGTTCCCCCCGTCCAAGGACAGGGGACTACACACCTTCCTACGAGCAGTACTTC.